The 6 T cell receptor beta chains given below trace back to one sample, sequenced in a study of cytomegalovirus exposure and HLA in healthy donors (dated by TCRdb to 2017 to 2019). Receptor amplification or capture employed the immunoSEQ multiplex PCR assay. For the multiplex PCR, a mixture combining 60 forward primers for TCR Vbeta segments and 13 reverse primers for TCR Jbeta segments was used. TCRdb's version of the immuneACCESS table is confined to in-frame rearrangements and falls short of the full clone set. An unresolved V gene accounts for under half of the shortfall where checked; the remainder is of unknown origin. Recorded for this sample are approximately 97,000 clones; roughly four fifths of them occurred a single time. The ten largest clonotypes hold about 4.8% of the sample. Sequenced material: PBMCs. These TCRs come from a man aged 40-50 years in good health and CMV-seropositive.

The chain uses TRBV7-6 and TRBJ2-1; weak D call: TRBD1 (5 bases). The germline V gene encodes CDR1 SGHVS and CDR2 FNYEAQ. This CDR3 region has 14 residues. V lost 5 bases, J lost 12 bases, and 20 bases lay in between. Here the CDR3 DNA reads TGTGCCAGCAGCGACGAGGAGTGGGGCAGAGGGCAGTTCTTC. It specifies CASSDEEWGRGQFF.

This rearrangement joins TRBV7-9 to TRBJ2-5, with unresolved D. Deletions cut 3 bases from V and 5 bases from J, with 10 bases between. The length of the CDR3 is 13 residues. Germline V gives CDR1 SEHNR, CDR2 FQNEAQ (reference sequence). As DNA, the CDR3 is TGTGCCAGCAGCTTCGAGTTGAGGGAGACCCAGTACTTC. It is translated as CASSFELRETQYF.

The chain uses TRBV18 and TRBJ2-1; D might be TRBD2 (5 bases). Trimming left V 3 bases short and J 8 bases short, with 11 bases between. This CDR3 comprises 13 residues. CDR1 and CDR2 from the germline V gene are KGHSH and LQKENI. The CDR3 coding sequence is TGTGCCAGCTCACCCCGCGGAGGCGATGAGCAGTTCTTC. It encodes CASSPRGGDEQFF.

The chain joins TRBV29-1 to TRBJ2-1; 7 nucleotides align to TRBD2. The V gene end was trimmed by 5 bases and the J gene end by 2 bases; junction bases not matched to a gene: 12. Germline CDR1 SQVTM, CDR2 ANQGSEA. The CDR3 consists of 16 residues. The CDR3 loop is CSVKRTGRSPYNEQFF. In DNA form, the CDR3 reads TGCAGCGTTAAACGAACCGGGAGGTCCCCCTACAATGAGCAGTTCTTC.

The CDR3: CASSRAGGPTGELFF. The DNA for the CDR3 is TGTGCCAGCAGCCGAGCGGGAGGTCCGACCGGGGAGCTGTTTTTT. The rearrangement uses TRBV6-1 and TRBJ2-2; 9 nucleotides agree with TRBD2. Germline CDR1 and CDR2: MNHNS and SASEGT. V shed 6 bases, J shed 5 bases, and the junction held 7 bases outside the gene matches. CDR3 length: 15 amino acids.

This clone was picked up a small number of times. The rearrangement joins TRBV29-1 to TRBJ2-7; TRBD1 agrees at 10 bases. Germline-derived CDR1 and CDR2 are SQVTM and ANQGSEA. This CDR3 spans 13 amino acids. After removal of 7 bases from V and 6 bases from J, the junction contained 9 bases not matched to a gene. This chain's CDR3 is CSALGDRGREQYF. The CDR3 DNA follows: TGCAGCGCCTTAGGCGACAGGGGGCGCGAGCAGTACTTC.